Listed here is a single TCR beta chain. Individuals having autoimmune disease history or systemic immunosuppression were not enrolled. These data originate in a study of OX40 agonist ivuxolimab in advanced cancers. Study as a whole: Melanoma, hepatocellular carcinoma, head and neck or renal cell cancer occurred in dose-escalation patients. From roughly 20 to 85 years was the age range, with a mean of roughly 64 years, and roughly 80% were male.

Measured with immunoSEQ multiplex PCR; TCRdb has only the in-frame clones, and not every one. The sample lists about 100,000 clones, roughly 92% occurring once. Trimming removed 6 bases from V and 5 bases from J; junction bases left unmatched: 4. The CDR3 covers 14 residues. From germline, CDR1 is LGHNT and CDR2 FRNRAP. This chain connects TRBV12-5 to TRBJ1-4; the match to TRBD1 covers 9 bases. The sequencing used CD4+ or CD8+ T cells sorted from blood, collected in a trial of the OX40 agonist ivuxolimab. This receptor was identified in an adult with an advanced solid tumor such as melanoma, head and neck, liver or kidney cancer. The CDR3 bases are TGTGCTAGTGGCCCTGGACAGGGGAATGAAAAACTGTTTTTT. This translates into CASGPGQGNEKLFF.